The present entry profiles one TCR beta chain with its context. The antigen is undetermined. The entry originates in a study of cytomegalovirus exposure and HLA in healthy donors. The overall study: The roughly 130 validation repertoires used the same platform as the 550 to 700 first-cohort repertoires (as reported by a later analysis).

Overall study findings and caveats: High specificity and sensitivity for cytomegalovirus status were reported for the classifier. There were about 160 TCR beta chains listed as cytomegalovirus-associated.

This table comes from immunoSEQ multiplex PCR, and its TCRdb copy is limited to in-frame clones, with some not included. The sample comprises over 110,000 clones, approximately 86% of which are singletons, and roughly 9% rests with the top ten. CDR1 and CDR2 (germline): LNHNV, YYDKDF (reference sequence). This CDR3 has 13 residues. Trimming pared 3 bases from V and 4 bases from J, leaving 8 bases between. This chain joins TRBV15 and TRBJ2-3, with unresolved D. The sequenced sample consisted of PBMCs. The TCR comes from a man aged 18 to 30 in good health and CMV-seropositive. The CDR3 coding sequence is TGTGCCACCAGCAGGGCAGATGCAGATACGCAGTATTTT. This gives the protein CATSRADADTQYF.